One and the same sample provided the 8 T cell receptor beta chains below, sequenced in a study of blood T cell repertoires in COVID-19. Assay used: immunoSEQ multiplex PCR; TCRdb lists only in-frame clones, some missing. The sample has hundreds of thousands of clones, around 89% seen once. The sequencing sample was made of PBMCs or T cells enriched from blood (not recorded which). These TCRs come from a woman between 50 and 59 years old who had recovered from COVID-19.

The chain couples TRBV6-6 to TRBJ2-3, with TRBD2 matching over 9 bases. The CDR3 contains 17 residues. Germline CDR1 is MNHNY and CDR2 is SVGAGI (reference sequence). V shed 5 bases and J 5 bases; nucleotides not matched to a gene: 14. The CDR3: CASSQTGIRAGGDTQYF. CDR3 in DNA: TGTGCCAGCAGTCAAACAGGGATTCGAGCGGGAGGAGATACGCAGTATTTT.

This clone appeared once. Other DNA sequences of this sample code for an identical CDR3. V usage is TRBV11-3 and J usage is TRBJ2-1; TRBD1 might be the D (6 bases). The CDR3 contains 13 residues. Trimming pared 4 bases from V and 7 bases from J, leaving 11 bases between. CDR1 is SGHNT and CDR2 is YENEEA in the germline V gene. This CDR3 reads CASSSGQTNEQFF. The DNA for the CDR3 is TGTGCCAGCAGCTCTGGACAGACAAATGAGCAGTTCTTC. Filled out from reference TRBV11-3 and TRBJ2-1, the complete variable domain reads EAGVVQSPRYKIIEKKQPVAFWCNPISGHNTLYWYLQNLGQGPELLIRYENEEAVDDSQLPKDRFSAERLKGVDSTLKIQPAELGDSAVYLCASSSGQTNEQFFGPGTRLTVL.

CDR3 amino acids: CASSLAASGTGGEQYF. CDR3 DNA: TGTGCCAGCAGCTTAGCGGCTTCCGGGACAGGGGGCGAGCAGTACTTC. The genes are TRBV11-2 and TRBJ2-7; the match to TRBD1 covers 11 bases. Germline loops: CDR1 SGHAT, CDR2 FQNNGV. The CDR3 spans 16 residues. V dropped 1 base and J dropped 6; count of bases not matched to a gene: 8.

The rearrangement uses TRBV6-5 and TRBJ1-1; D is uncertain. The CDR3 is 13 amino acids. The germline V gene encodes CDR1 MNHEY and CDR2 SVGAGI. V lost 6 bases, J lost 1 base, and 9 bases lay in between. The CDR3 loop is CASRKLQNTEAFF. The CDR3 region has the DNA TGTGCCAGCAGAAAACTACAGAACACTGAAGCTTTCTTT.

The V call is TRBV7-6, the J call TRBJ1-1; 8 nucleotides line up with TRBD1. The V gene's germline CDR1 is SGHVS and CDR2 FNYEAQ. Germline trimming cut 0 bases from V and 3 bases from J; bases unmatched to any gene: 6. This CDR3 has 16 residues. In DNA form, the CDR3 reads TGTGCCAGCAGCTTAGCCCCGGGACAGGTATACACTGAAGCTTTCTTT. Its translation: CASSLAPGQVYTEAFF.

This clone was counted between two and nine times. The chain is built from TRBV28 and TRBJ1-5; a possible D gene is TRBD1 (6 bases). The germline V and J ends were trimmed by 6 bases and 3 bases, with 12 bases remaining between them. The CDR3 runs to 14 residues. CDR1 and CDR2 from the germline V gene are MDHEN and SYDVKM. This chain's CDR3 is CASRGGGYNQPQHF. DNA of the CDR3: TGTGCCAGCAGAGGGGGGGGATACAATCAGCCCCAGCATTTT.

The V and J genes are TRBV7-3 and TRBJ2-3; 8 bases are shared with TRBD2. V shed 0 bases, J shed 6 bases, and the junction held 11 bases outside the gene matches. CDR1 and CDR2 (germline): SGHTA, FQGTGA. The CDR3 has 17 residues. The CDR3 here is CASSLTKVAGIPDTQYF. The CDR3 DNA reads TGTGCCAGCAGCTTAACGAAGGTAGCGGGAATCCCGGATACGCAGTATTTT.

This sequence joins TRBV29-1 and TRBJ2-7; weak D call: TRBD1 (8 bases). Trimming shortened V by 3 bases and J by 0 bases, and 12 bases separated the two germline ends. The CDR3 runs 14 residues. CDR1 SQVTM and CDR2 ANQGSEA come from the germline V gene. CDR3 in DNA: TGCAGCGTTGAGGACAGGGAGGGCTCCTACGAGCAGTACTTC. This gives the protein CSVEDREGSYEQYF.